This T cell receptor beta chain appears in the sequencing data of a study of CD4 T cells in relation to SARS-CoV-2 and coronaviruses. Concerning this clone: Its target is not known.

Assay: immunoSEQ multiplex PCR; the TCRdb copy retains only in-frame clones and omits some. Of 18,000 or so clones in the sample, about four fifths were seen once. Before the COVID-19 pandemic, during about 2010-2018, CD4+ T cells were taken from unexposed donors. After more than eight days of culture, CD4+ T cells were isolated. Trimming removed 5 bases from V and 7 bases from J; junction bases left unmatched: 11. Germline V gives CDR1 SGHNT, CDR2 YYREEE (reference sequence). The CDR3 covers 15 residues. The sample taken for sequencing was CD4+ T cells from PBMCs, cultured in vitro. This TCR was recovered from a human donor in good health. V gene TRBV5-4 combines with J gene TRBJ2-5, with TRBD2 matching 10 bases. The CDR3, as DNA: TGTGCCAGCAGATCAGAGCGGGAGGGGTGGGGGACCCAGTACTTC. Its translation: CASRSEREGWGTQYF.